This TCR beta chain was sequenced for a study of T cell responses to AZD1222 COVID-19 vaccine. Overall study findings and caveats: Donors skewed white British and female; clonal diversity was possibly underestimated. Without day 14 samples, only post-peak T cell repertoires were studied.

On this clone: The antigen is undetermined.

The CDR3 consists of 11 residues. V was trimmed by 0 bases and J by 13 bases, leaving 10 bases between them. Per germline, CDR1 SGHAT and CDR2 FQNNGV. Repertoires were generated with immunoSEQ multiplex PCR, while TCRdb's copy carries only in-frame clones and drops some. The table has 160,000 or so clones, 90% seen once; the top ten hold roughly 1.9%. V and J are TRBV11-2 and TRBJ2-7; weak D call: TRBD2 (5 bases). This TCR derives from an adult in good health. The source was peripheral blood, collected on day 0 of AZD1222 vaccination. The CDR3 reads CASSLDSGSYF. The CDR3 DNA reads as TGTGCCAGCAGCTTAGATTCGGGGAGTTACTTC.